The T cell receptor beta chain under discussion was sequenced for a study of radiotherapy plus CTLA-4 blockade in lung cancer. Study results and caveats: Reportedly, early blood T cell clone dynamics best predicted response, with interferon-beta. Clones derived from tumor TCRs expanded in blood after radiotherapy plus ipilimumab.

Profiling relied on immunoSEQ multiplex PCR, and the TCRdb table lists in-frame clones only, not all of them. Of approximately 33,000 clones in the sample, almost 80% are singletons; the top ten hold 6.5% to 9.5%. Trimming pared 5 bases from V and 1 base from J, leaving 14 bases between. CDR3 length equals 15 residues. CDR1 is SGHAT and CDR2 is FQNNGV in the germline V gene. Regarding this clone: What it binds is not known.

The chain couples TRBV11-2 to TRBJ2-5; D remains ambiguous. Material: peripheral blood, obtained from a patient treated with radiotherapy plus ipilimumab. This TCR derives from a human donor with non-small cell lung cancer who had stable disease on radiotherapy plus ipilimumab. Written as DNA, the CDR3 is TGTGCCAGCAGCGACGTCCAGGTTGCCCAAGAGACCCAGTACTTC. Protein: CASSDVQVAQETQYF.